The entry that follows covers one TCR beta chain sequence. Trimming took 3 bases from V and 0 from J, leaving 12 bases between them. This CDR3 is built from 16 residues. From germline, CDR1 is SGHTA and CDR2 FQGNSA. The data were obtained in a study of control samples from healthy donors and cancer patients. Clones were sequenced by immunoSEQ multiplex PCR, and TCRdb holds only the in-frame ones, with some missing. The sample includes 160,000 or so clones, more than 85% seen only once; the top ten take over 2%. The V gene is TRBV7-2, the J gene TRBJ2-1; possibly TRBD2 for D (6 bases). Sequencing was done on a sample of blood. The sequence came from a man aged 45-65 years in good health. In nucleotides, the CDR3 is TGTGCCAGCAGCTTCTCTAGCGCTAGCTCCTACAATGAGCAGTTCTTC. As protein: CASSFSSASSYNEQFF.